These 10 T cell receptor beta chains share one sample of origin, sequenced in a study of T cell responses to AZD1222 COVID-19 vaccine (dated by TCRdb to the early 2020s). The time point label corresponds to: about 28 days (+/-7) after the second vaccine dose. Interpreted using the paper, the treatment or condition label stands for: meningococcal conjugate vaccine given as trial control. The library was generated by the immunoSEQ multiplex PCR assay. Sourced from immuneACCESS, this table was stored by TCRdb with only in-frame sequences that have V and J called. A share of the clones is absent; for the studies checked, an unresolved V gene accounts for under half, and the remainder has no known explanation. In this sample the table shows 180,000 or so clones, 70% to 90% of which occur a single time. Roughly 4.3% of the sample is held by the ten biggest clonotypes. Sample: peripheral blood, taken 28 days after the second dose of the MenACWY control vaccine. These receptor sequences come from an adult who received the MenACWY meningococcal vaccine as a control.

The V call is TRBV19, the J call TRBJ1-1, with D tentatively TRBD1 (6 bases). Per germline, CDR1 LNHDA and CDR2 SQIVND (reference sequence). Trimming removed 10 bases at V and 6 bases at J, with 21 bases between. This CDR3 has 14 amino acids. Here the CDR3 reads CATPPIQGSAEAFF. The CDR3, as DNA: TGTGCCACCCCACCTATACAGGGAAGTGCTGAAGCTTTCTTT.

This rearrangement joins TRBV18 to TRBJ1-6; D is uncertain. Deletions cut 3 bases from V and 6 bases from J, with 6 bases between. Germline CDR1 reads KGHSH; CDR2 reads LQKENI. The CDR3 spans 13 residues. CDR3 sequence reads: CASSPGLNSPLHF. CDR3 nucleotide sequence: TGTGCCAGCTCACCTGGCCTTAATTCACCCCTCCACTTT.

The V and J genes are TRBV6-4 and TRBJ2-1; 10 bases are a match to TRBD1. The CDR3 contains 14 residues. V dropped 5 bases and J dropped 10; count of bases not matched to a gene: 8. Germline values: CDR1 MRHNA, CDR2 SNTAGT. The CDR3 spells CASSPGTGAWEQFF. CDR3 coding DNA: TGTGCCAGCAGTCCCGGGACAGGGGCTTGGGAGCAGTTCTTC.

In this sample, this clone turned up a few times. This chain links TRBV4-3 with TRBJ2-7; 8 nucleotides match TRBD2. CDR1 is LGHNA and CDR2 is YSLEER in the germline V gene. This CDR3 contains 16 residues. The J segment lost 3 bases and the V segment lost 2 bases, leaving 9 bases of the junction unmatched. CDR3 loop: CASSQSPPGGGYEQYF. The CDR3 region has the DNA TGCGCCAGCAGCCAATCACCGCCGGGGGGGGGCTACGAGCAGTACTTC.

This clone appeared once. This chain joins TRBV19 and TRBJ2-3; D may match TRBD1 or TRBD2 (5 bases each). The ends were cut back, 5 bases at V and 2 bases at J, with 17 bases in the middle. Germline CDR1 and CDR2: LNHDA and SQIVND (reference sequence). The CDR3 has 16 amino acids. The CDR3 DNA is TGTGCCAGTAGTCTTTTCGGGGACCACTACACAGATACGCAGTATTTT. Residues: CASSLFGDHYTDTQYF.

The genes are TRBV7-2 and TRBJ2-3; D is perhaps TRBD2 (5 bases). The CDR3 loop spans 12 amino acids. The germline V gene encodes CDR1 SGHTA and CDR2 FQGNSA. Trimming took off 5 bases at V and 3 bases at J, with 6 bases between the two ends. The CDR3 DNA reads TGTGCCAGCAGCAGAGGGACAGATACGCAGTATTTT. It codes for CASSRGTDTQYF.

The J gene is TRBJ2-2, the V gene TRBV10-1; the D is unclear. Germline CDR1 and CDR2: WNHNN and SYGVQD (reference sequence). The germline V and J ends were trimmed by 4 bases and 2 bases, with 8 bases remaining between them. CDR3 length equals 14 residues. CDR3 DNA: TGCGCCAGCAGTGTCGCGAGTAACACCGGGGAGCTGTTTTTT. This sequence encodes CASSVASNTGELFF.

The chain couples TRBV15 to TRBJ2-1, with D perhaps matching TRBD2 (5 bases). The CDR3 loop spans 12 amino acids. The ends were cut back, 8 bases at V and 4 bases at J, with 9 bases in the middle. From germline, CDR1 is LNHNV and CDR2 YYDKDF (reference sequence). The CDR3 protein is CATSEVYNEQFF. The DNA of the CDR3 is TGTGCCACCTCGGAGGTTTACAATGAGCAGTTCTTC.

This chain uses TRBV6-2 or TRBV6-3 with TRBJ2-7; D might be TRBD1 (5 bases). Germline CDR1 reads MNHEY; CDR2 reads SVGEGT. Trimming cost V 4 bases and J 9 bases, with 16 bases left between them. There are 13 residues in the CDR3. The CDR3 bases are TGTGCCAGCAGTTCAGGCCCGGTTACAGGGCAGTACTTC. Protein sequence: CASSSGPVTGQYF.

V is TRBV7-2 and J is TRBJ2-1; the D gene could be TRBD1 or TRBD2 (5 bases each). Trimming pared 7 bases from V and 7 bases from J, leaving 11 bases between. This CDR3 is 12 amino acids long. CDR1 SGHTA and CDR2 FQGNSA come from the germline V gene. The DNA of the CDR3 is TGTGCCAGCACCCTAGCAGGGAATGAGCAGTTCTTC. This sequence encodes CASTLAGNEQFF.